The 19 T cell receptor beta chains below all came from one sample that was sequenced in a study of vaccination effects on CD4 cells after COVID-19. No antigen has been identified for these receptors. This table comes from immunoSEQ multiplex PCR, and its TCRdb copy is limited to in-frame clones, with some not included. The repertoire includes roughly 52,000 clones, about two thirds of them detected once, and about a sixth sits in the top ten. ViraFEST assay sequencing came after antigen-specific CD4+ T cells were expanded with viral peptide pools. When 10 to 11 days of culture had elapsed, CD4+ T cells were isolated. In the vaccine recipients, nucleocapsid antibodies were negative and there was no prior SARS-CoV-2 infection. The material was CD4+ T cells from PBMCs cultured with SARS-CoV-2 spike peptides, obtained before COVID-19 vaccination. These receptors were obtained from a human donor who received a COVID-19 vaccine.

This clone rates as medium-sized (0.01 to 0.1%). This sequence joins TRBV6-2 or TRBV6-3 and TRBJ2-7, with TRBD1 identical over 9 bases. CDR3 length: 18 amino acids. Germline V gives CDR1 MNHEY, CDR2 SVGEGT. V lost 5 bases and J lost 4; bases outside the gene matches: 18. The CDR3 nucleotides are TGTGCCAGCAGTCCCAACCGGCGCCGGGACAGGGTGAGGTACGAGCAGTACTTC. Its protein is CASSPNRRRDRVRYEQYF.

The table lists this clone with a few counts. The gene calls are TRBV7-6 and TRBJ2-7; 9 bases are shared with TRBD1. Unmatched junction bases numbered 7, after V lost 3 bases and J lost 7 bases. There are 14 residues in the CDR3. Germline CDR1 SGHVS, CDR2 FNYEAQ. The CDR3 sequence is CASSLEDRGREQYF. CDR3 nucleotide sequence: TGTGCCAGCAGCTTGGAGGACAGGGGTCGGGAGCAGTACTTC.

This clone appeared a few times. J is TRBJ1-1 and V is TRBV4-1; D ambiguous. The length of the CDR3 is 12 residues. Looked up from germline, CDR1 is MGHRA and CDR2 is YSYEKL. V lost 1 base and J 1 base, leaving 1 base between the germline ends. This chain's CDR3 is CASSQGNTEAFF. The CDR3 DNA reads as TGCGCCAGCAGCCAAGGGAACACTGAAGCTTTCTTT.

This clone occurred once. DNA of the CDR3: TGTGCCAGCAGTTTTACAGGGAATCAGCCCCAGCATTTT. It yields the protein CASSFTGNQPQHF. The chain has TRBV28 and TRBJ1-5, with TRBD1 as a possible D gene (6 bases). The CDR3 is 13 amino acids. V was clipped by 3 bases and J by 4 bases, with 7 bases between them. The germline CDR1 and CDR2 sequences are MDHEN and SYDVKM. Together with reference TRBV28 and TRBJ1-5, the CDR3 gives the full variable domain: DVKVTQSSRYLVKRTGEKVFLECVQDMDHENMFWYRQDPGLGLRLIYFSYDVKMKEKGDIPEGYSVSREKKERFSLILESASTNQTSMYLCASSFTGNQPQHFGDGTRLSIL.

The chain has TRBV30 and TRBJ1-2; TRBD1 aligns across 8 bases. CDR3 length equals 13 residues. V lost 3 bases, J lost 6 bases, and 6 bases stayed unmatched. Per the germline V gene, CDR1 is GTSNPN and CDR2 is SVGIG (reference sequence). This chain's CDR3 is CAWRRPDRDGYTF. The CDR3, as DNA: TGTGCCTGGAGGAGGCCGGACAGGGATGGCTACACCTTC.

This clone occurred a few times. The chain employs TRBV4-1 and TRBJ1-4, with D hard to call. The length of the CDR3 is 15 residues. CDR1 MGHRA and CDR2 YSYEKL come from the germline V gene. Trimming shortened V by 4 bases and J by 1 base, and 10 bases separated the two germline ends. The CDR3: CASSLLGGTNEKLFF. The DNA for the CDR3 is TGCGCCAGCAGCCTCCTGGGTGGAACTAATGAAAAACTGTTTTTT.

The rearrangement links TRBV10-3 to TRBJ2-2; D unresolved. This CDR3 has 14 amino acids. Germline CDR1 is ENHRY and CDR2 is SYGVKD. Trimming took off 0 bases at V and 3 bases at J, with 5 bases between the two ends. For the CDR3, the DNA is TGTGCCATCAGTGAGTCGAAGGACACCGGGGAGCTGTTTTTT. This codes for CAISESKDTGELFF.

Only one count was recorded for this clone. The V and J genes are TRBV18 and TRBJ1-5; the D is unclear. Trimming removed 3 bases at V and 2 bases at J, with 11 bases between. The V gene's germline CDR1 is KGHSH and CDR2 LQKENI. The CDR3 has 15 amino acids. The CDR3 is CASSPYTGRNQPQHF. CDR3 DNA: TGTGCCAGCTCACCCTACACCGGCCGCAATCAGCCCCAGCATTTT.

This clone was seen a handful of times. V and J are TRBV7-2 and TRBJ2-6; no clear D gene. The CDR3 sequence is 15 residues long. Germline V gives CDR1 SGHTA, CDR2 FQGNSA. Trimming left V 3 bases short and J 1 base short, with 7 bases between. The CDR3, as DNA: TGTGCCAGCAGCTTGGGTCCGTCTGGGGCCAACGTCCTGACTTTC. Residues: CASSLGPSGANVLTF.

This clone was seen more than once but under ten times. The chain employs TRBV7-9 and TRBJ1-4; D is uncertain. Germline loops: CDR1 SEHNR, CDR2 FQNEAQ (reference sequence). V dropped 5 bases and J dropped 8 bases, with 12 bases sitting between them. The CDR3 is 13 residues long. CDR3 DNA sequence: TGTGCCAGCAGCCTCGCCGGACGGGAAAAACTGTTTTTT. Translating gives CASSLAGREKLFF.

This clone was seen just once. The chain couples TRBV5-5 to TRBJ2-1; D is possibly TRBD2 (6 bases). The V end lost 0 bases, the J end lost 10 bases, and 8 bases lay between the germline ends. From germline, CDR1 is SGHKS and CDR2 YYEKEE (reference sequence). The CDR3 is 12 amino acids. The CDR3 DNA follows: TGTGCCAGCAGCTTGGCCGGGGGAGAGCAGTTCTTC. It translates to CASSLAGGEQFF. Supplemented by reference TRBV5-5 and TRBJ2-1, the full variable domain reads DAGVTQSPTHLIKTRGQQVTLRCSPISGHKSVSWYQQVLGQGPQFIFQYYEKEERGRGNFPDRFSARQFPNYSSELNVNALLLGDSALYLCASSLAGGEQFFGPGTRLTVL.

On this clone: The same CDR3 is also encoded by other DNA sequences in this sample. This chain connects TRBV30 to TRBJ1-2; tentative D call: TRBD1 (6 bases). Germline CDR1 is GTSNPN and CDR2 is SVGIG (reference sequence). Trimming cost V 0 bases and J 4 bases, with 9 bases left between them. The CDR3 covers 13 residues. CDR3 nucleotides: TGTGCCTGGAGTGTAAGGGGGACCTATGGCTACACCTTC. This codes for CAWSVRGTYGYTF.

The gene calls are TRBV29-1 and TRBJ1-2; 8 bases are shared with TRBD1. CDR3 length: 17 residues. Germline V CDR1 and CDR2: SQVTM, ANQGSEA. Germline trimming cut 2 bases from V and 0 bases from J; bases unmatched to any gene: 11. As DNA, the CDR3 is TGCAGCGTTGAACCTCAGGGGGCGGAGGGGGCTAACTATGGCTACACCTTC. This encodes CSVEPQGAEGANYGYTF.

The V call is TRBV5-4, the J call TRBJ2-7, with D possibly being TRBD2 (5 bases). Between the trimmed V and J ends, which lost 4 bases and 0 bases, there was a span of 14 bases. This CDR3 region has 15 residues. CDR1 SGHNT and CDR2 YYREEE come from the germline V gene (reference sequence). CDR3 sequence reads: CASSRLTGVSYEQYF. The CDR3 coding sequence is TGTGCCAGCAGCCGGCTTACCGGGGTCTCCTACGAGCAGTACTTC.

This clone was counted only a few times. V is TRBV11-2 and J is TRBJ1-3; no clear D gene. This CDR3 spans 16 amino acids. Germline V gene data show CDR1 as SGHAT and CDR2 as FQNNGV. Deletions cut 5 bases from V and 0 bases from J, with 14 bases between. CDR3 loop: CASSGVRSSSGNTIYF. CDR3 nucleotides: TGTGCCAGCAGCGGAGTTAGGTCGTCCTCTGGAAACACCATATATTTT.

The chain has TRBV20-1 and TRBJ1-1; D uncertain. V lost 2 bases and J 7 bases, leaving 5 bases between the germline ends. Germline CDR1 reads DFQATT; CDR2 reads SNEGSKA (reference sequence). The CDR3 has 10 amino acids. The CDR3 bases are TGCAGTGCTAGAAGGGATGAAGCTTTCTTT. Amino acid sequence: CSARRDEAFF.

The rearrangement joins TRBV3-1 (or the pseudogene TRBV3-2) to TRBJ2-1; D not resolved. From germline, CDR1 is LGHDT and CDR2 YNNKEL (reference sequence). The CDR3 sequence is 11 residues long. The germline V and J ends were trimmed by 6 bases and 8 bases, with 8 bases remaining between them. The CDR3, as DNA: TGTGCCAGCAGAGAGTTTGATGAGCAGTTCTTC. Residues: CASREFDEQFF.

This rearrangement joins TRBV19 to TRBJ2-7; perhaps D is TRBD1 or TRBD2 (5 bases each). The germline gives CDR1 LNHDA, CDR2 SQIVND (reference sequence). The CDR3 extends over 12 amino acids. Trimming stripped 10 bases from V and 3 bases from J, with 13 bases between. The CDR3 reads CATRGGGYEQYF. CDR3 in DNA: TGTGCCACTAGGGGTGGGGGCTACGAGCAGTACTTC.

The chain joins TRBV6-5 to TRBJ2-2, with D perhaps matching TRBD2 (7 bases). V lost 5 bases and J lost 4, with 11 bases in between. Germline CDR1 reads MNHEY; CDR2 reads SVGAGI. The CDR3 is 14 amino acids. The CDR3 sequence is CASSLRGATGELFF. In DNA, the CDR3 is TGTGCCAGCAGTCTCCGGGGGGCCACCGGGGAGCTGTTTTTT.